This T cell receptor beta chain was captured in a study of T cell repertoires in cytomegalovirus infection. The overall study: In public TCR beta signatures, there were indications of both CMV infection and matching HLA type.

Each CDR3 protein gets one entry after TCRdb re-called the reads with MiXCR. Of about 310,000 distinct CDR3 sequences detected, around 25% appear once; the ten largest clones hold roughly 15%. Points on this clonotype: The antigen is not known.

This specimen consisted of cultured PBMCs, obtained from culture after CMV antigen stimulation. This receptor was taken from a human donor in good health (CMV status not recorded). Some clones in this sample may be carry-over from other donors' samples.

CDR3 coding DNA: TGTGCCAGCAGCTTGGGGCAGTCCTCAGGGGTTGGCTACACCTTC. It yields the protein CASSLGQSSGVGYTF. V usage is TRBV7-6 and J usage is TRBJ1-2, with a tentative D call TRBD1 (6 bases). Germline V CDR1 and CDR2: SGHVS, FNYEAQ. The CDR3 sequence is 15 residues long. V was pared by 3 bases and J by 7 bases, with 18 bases between.